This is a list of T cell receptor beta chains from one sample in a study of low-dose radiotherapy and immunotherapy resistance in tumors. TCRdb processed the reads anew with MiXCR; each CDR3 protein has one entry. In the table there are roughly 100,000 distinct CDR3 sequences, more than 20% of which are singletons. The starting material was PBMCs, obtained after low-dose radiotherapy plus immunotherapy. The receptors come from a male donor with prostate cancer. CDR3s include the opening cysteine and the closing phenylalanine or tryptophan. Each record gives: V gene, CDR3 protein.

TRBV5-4	CASSLGTNYGYTF
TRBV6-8	CASRRGQGHSPNTGELFF
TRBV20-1	CSARDRTGEPNEKLFF
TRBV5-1	CASTQSPPESGGYGYTF
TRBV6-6	CASRGDSDNSPLHF
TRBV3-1	CASSWADRGNHSPLHF
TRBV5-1	CASTRAGASTEAFF
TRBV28	CASRGQGLGYTF
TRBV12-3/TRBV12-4	CASSPPAGRLYNEQFF
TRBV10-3	CAISAGGLISPRHF
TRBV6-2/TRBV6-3	CASSGQGGNQPQHF
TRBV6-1	CASSEVGNQPQHF
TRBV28	CASQGQVNTEAFF
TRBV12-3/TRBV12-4	CASSRAGELFF
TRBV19	CASSRNRGSNTEAFF
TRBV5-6	CASSLVGTGRYNEQFF
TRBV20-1	CSARTSGGLNTGELFF
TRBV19	CASSPFGQGETYEQYF